The clone carrying this TCR beta chain was observed many times. This sample was included in a study of Graves' ophthalmopathy and Graves' hyperthyroidism. TCR beta CDR3 amplification used RNA transcripts. The first-round RT-PCR employed HTBI primers together with the Qiagen OneStep RT-PCR kit. A multiplex PCR was then performed as the second round. TCRdb re-analysed the multiplex PCR reads in MiXCR, keeping a single row per CDR3 protein. In the table there are about 210,000 distinct CDR3 sequences, 25% to 35% of which are singletons. The V gene lost 1 base and the J gene lost 8 bases, with 9 bases spanning the gap. Germline lookup yields CDR1 MGHRA and CDR2 YSYEKL. This CDR3 is built from 12 residues.

The material sequenced was peripheral blood. The receptor was derived from a man aged 45 to 65 with Graves' ophthalmopathy. V is TRBV4-1 and J is TRBJ2-7; a possible D gene is TRBD2 (6 bases). CDR3 nucleotide sequence: TGCGCCAGCAGCCAAGGACGCGGGAAGCAGTACTTC. Its protein is CASSQGRGKQYF.